The 8 T cell receptor beta chains presented below share a single source sample, sequenced in a study of T cells expressing NK-cell markers. TCRdb re-called the 5' RACE reads and gives one entry per CDR3 protein, without DNA. Seen in this sample are about 32,000 distinct CDR3 sequences; the ten most common clones hold about 60%. The sample comprised blood T cells: a sorted CD56 or NKG2C T cell subset, CD4+ or CD8+ T cells, or bulk PBMC T cells (not recorded which). The receptor set was obtained from a woman between 18 and 70 years old in good health.

V gene TRBV5-1 combines with J gene TRBJ2-2; with no DNA, the TCRdb D assignment of TRBD2 cannot be verified. The CDR3 consists of 17 residues. The germline gives CDR1 SGHRS, CDR2 YFSETQ. The CDR3 protein is CASSFSGLAGQTGELFF.

This rearrangement joins TRBV24-1 to TRBJ2-1; there is no DNA to check the TCRdb D call of TRBD1. This CDR3 comprises 15 residues. CDR1 is KGHDR and CDR2 is SFDVKD in the germline V gene. This CDR3 is CATKGLTGGVFEQFF.

V is TRBV9 and J is TRBJ2-3; checking the TCRdb D call of TRBD2 is not possible without DNA. From germline, CDR1 is SGDLS and CDR2 YYNGEE. This CDR3 region has 16 residues. This CDR3 reads CASSVVGGPGTDTQYF.

This sequence joins TRBV6-2 or TRBV6-3 and TRBJ2-7; TCRdb outputs TRBD2, but without DNA this stays unchecked. This CDR3 region has 12 residues. Germline CDR1 MNHEY, CDR2 SVGEGT. The chain's CDR3 is CASGLASYEQYF.

The V gene is TRBV7-9, the J gene TRBJ2-7; TCRdb indicates TRBD2, and absent DNA this call remains unverified. The germline CDR1 and CDR2 sequences are SEHNR and FQNEAQ (reference sequence). This CDR3 comprises 16 residues. The CDR3 protein is CASSLVGLAGNYEQYF. Full variable domain (outside the CDR3, taken from reference TRBV7-9 and TRBJ2-7): DTGVSQNPRHKITKRGQNVTFRCDPISEHNRLYWYRQTLGQGPEFLTYFQNEAQLEKSRLLSDRFSAERPKGSFSTLEIQRTEQGDSAMYLCASSLVGLAGNYEQYFGPGTRLTVT.

The chain is built from TRBV28 and TRBJ2-7. This CDR3 region has 15 residues. Per germline, CDR1 MDHEN and CDR2 SYDVKM. The CDR3 region is CASSSDWGSSYEQYF.

This chain joins TRBV4-2 and TRBJ2-7; TCRdb designates TRBD1, a call that cannot be tested without DNA. This CDR3 has 14 residues. Germline values: CDR1 LGHNA, CDR2 YNFKEQ. CDR3 sequence: CASSLRTGKNEQYF.

This chain uses TRBV7-9 with TRBJ2-7; no DNA is available, so the TRBD1 call from TCRdb remains unchecked. Germline V gives CDR1 SEHNR, CDR2 FQNEAQ (reference sequence). The CDR3 spans 14 residues. The CDR3 spells CASSTRDTSYEQYF.